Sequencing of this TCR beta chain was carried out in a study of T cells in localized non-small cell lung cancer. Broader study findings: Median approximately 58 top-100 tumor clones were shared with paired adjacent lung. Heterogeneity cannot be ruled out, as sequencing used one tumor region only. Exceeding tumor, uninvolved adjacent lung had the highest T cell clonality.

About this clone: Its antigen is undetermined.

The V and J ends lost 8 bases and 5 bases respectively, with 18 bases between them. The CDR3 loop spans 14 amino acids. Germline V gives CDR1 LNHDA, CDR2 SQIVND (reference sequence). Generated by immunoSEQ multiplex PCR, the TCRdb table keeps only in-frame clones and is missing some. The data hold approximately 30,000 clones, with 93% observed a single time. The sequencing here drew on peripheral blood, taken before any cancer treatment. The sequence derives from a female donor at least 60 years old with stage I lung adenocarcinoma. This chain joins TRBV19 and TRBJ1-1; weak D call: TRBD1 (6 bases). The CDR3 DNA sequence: TGTGCCAGTTCCATAAAGGGGGTACGAACTGAAGCTTTCTTT. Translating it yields CASSIKGVRTEAFF.